This TCR beta chain is drawn from a study of blood T cells in healthy people across ages. Caucasian, healthy and from Russia, the donors were aged between 6 and 90. PBMCs numbering at least 7 million were isolated per sample. Next came a second PCR, run for about 7 to 11 cycles, which used a sample-barcoded 5' primer along with a J-beta primer mix. TCRdb processed the 5' RACE reads anew with MiXCR; each CDR3 protein has one entry. The table shows hundreds of thousands of distinct CDR3 sequences, with about 53% occurring only once. Regarding the study as a whole: Per million T cells, TCR beta diversity dropped roughly linearly as age increased. Long-lived and aged donors differed, with more naive CD4+ cells and higher diversity in the long-lived.

The CDR3 has 16 amino acids. With 4 bases removed from V and 6 bases from J, the gap between germline ends came to 19 bases. The germline CDR1 and CDR2 sequences are SEHNR and FQNEAQ (reference sequence). Note on this clonotype: As yet, its antigen is unknown.

This chain uses TRBV7-9 with TRBJ2-1; maybe TRBD1 (8 bases). Sequences were obtained from blood. The clonotype comes from a man older than 75 in good health. The CDR3 nucleotides read TGTGCCAGCAGCTCCCCAGGGGGCAAGCGGGGCAATGAGCAGTTCTTC. Translating it yields CASSSPGGKRGNEQFF.